This TCR beta chain was profiled in a study of vaccination and CD4 T cells after COVID-19. Study summary: Each post-COVID sample was drawn after diagnosis, and the median interval was 101 days (range 35 to 161). Either a CEFX pool, an HIV-1 Nef pool, or no peptide was added to control cultures.

Researchers used the Oncomine TCR Beta short-read assay to sequence DNA from cultured CD4+ T cells. TCRdb reprocessed the PCR reads via MiXCR and lists one record per CDR3 protein. The sample lists fewer than 25,000 distinct CDR3 sequences, roughly two fifths occurring once. Time point noted: late sampling 161 to 241 days after vaccination in a few convalescent patients. As for treatment: approximately 9-day PBMC culture with coronavirus spike peptide pools or control peptides (ViraFEST assay). About 2 million PBMCs were grown per well alongside approximately 9.2 IU/ml IL-2 and about 9.9 ug/ml peptide pools. About this clonotype itself: Its target is not known.

The sequence was obtained from a human donor who had recovered from COVID-19. Sequences were derived from CD4+ T cells from blood, cultured in vitro, sampled about 7 months after SARS-CoV-2 vaccination.

CDR3 nucleotide sequence: TGTGCCAGCAGCTCCGGGGGCAGGGGGTCATCGGGCGAGCAGTACTTC. It codes for CASSSGGRGSSGEQYF. The rearrangement joins TRBV5-4 to TRBJ2-7, with D tentatively TRBD1 (7 bases). The germline V gene has CDR1 SGHNT and CDR2 YYREEE (reference sequence). V was clipped by 3 bases and J by 6 bases, with 22 bases between them. The CDR3 has 16 amino acids.